What follows describes a single T cell receptor (beta chain). Antigen specificity is unknown. Through a sample-barcoded 5' primer and a J-beta primer mix, a second PCR was run for roughly 7 to 11 cycles. Each CDR3 protein gets one entry after TCRdb re-called the 5' RACE reads with MiXCR. The profile shows 590,000 or so distinct CDR3 sequences, about 30% of them singletons. There are 13 residues in the CDR3. The ends were cut back, 0 bases at V and 6 bases at J, with 10 bases in the middle. Looked up from germline, CDR1 is SGHRS and CDR2 is YFSETQ. The authors extracted at least 5 micrograms of total RNA per sample. This record belongs to a study of blood T cells in healthy people across ages. Notes on the study in general: Donor CMV status was unknown, possibly confounding expanded clonotype changes.

The V call is TRBV5-1, the J call TRBJ2-7; TRBD1 is a possible D gene (5 bases). Specimen: blood. The clonotype comes from a woman aged 80 or over in good health. The CDR3 is CASSLEGSGEQYF. Here the CDR3 DNA reads TGCGCCAGCAGCTTGGAGGGGTCGGGCGAGCAGTACTTC.